This TCR beta chain was obtained from a study of technical replicates of blood from a few donors. Germline CDR1 reads SGHNT; CDR2 reads YENEEA. The J segment lost 8 bases and the V segment lost 4 bases, leaving 14 bases of the junction unmatched. The CDR3 covers 17 residues. TCRdb keeps only in-frame clones here, not all; method: immunoSEQ multiplex PCR. Among 85,000 to 90,000 clones, 85% to 95% were seen once, and the ten largest hold around 0.3%. The sequenced sample was T cells isolated from PBMCs. The TCR sequence derives from a human donor in good health. The rearrangement joins TRBV11-3 to TRBJ2-3, with 11 positions matching TRBD1. In nucleotides, the CDR3 is TGTGCCAGCAGCTCGACATGGACAGGGGGCTCGGAAACTACGCAGTATTTT. Its translation: CASSSTWTGGSETTQYF.